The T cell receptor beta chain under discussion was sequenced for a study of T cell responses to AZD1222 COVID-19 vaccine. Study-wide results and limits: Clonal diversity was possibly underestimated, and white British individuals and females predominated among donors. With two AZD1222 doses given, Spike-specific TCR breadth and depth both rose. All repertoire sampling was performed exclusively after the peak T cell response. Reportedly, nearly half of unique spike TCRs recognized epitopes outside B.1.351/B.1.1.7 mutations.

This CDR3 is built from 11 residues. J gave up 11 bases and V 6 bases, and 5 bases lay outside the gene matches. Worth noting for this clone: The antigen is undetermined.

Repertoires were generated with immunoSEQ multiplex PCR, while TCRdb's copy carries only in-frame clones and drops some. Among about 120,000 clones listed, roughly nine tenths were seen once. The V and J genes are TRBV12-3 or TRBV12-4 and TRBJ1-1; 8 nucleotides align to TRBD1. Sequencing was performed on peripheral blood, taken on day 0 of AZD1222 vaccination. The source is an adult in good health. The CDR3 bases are TGTGCCAGCAGCGACAGGGGTTACGCTTTCTTT. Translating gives CASSDRGYAFF.